This T cell receptor (beta chain) was retrieved from a study of shared clonotypes between healthy human individuals. Broader study findings: Naive subsets generally exceeded memory subsets in estimated richness. Several donors held approximately 4.6% of naive CD4 clonotypes in common.

The sample holds a few counts of this clone. Its antigen is not identified. This CDR3 is 13 amino acids long. Trimming removed 5 bases at V and 6 bases at J, with 13 bases between. Germline V gives CDR1 SGHTA, CDR2 FQGNSA. It was roughly 210 ng DNA, approximately 28,000 T cell genomes, that sorted-subset replicate PCRs used. Profiling relied on immunoSEQ multiplex PCR, and the TCRdb table lists in-frame clones only, not all of them. The profile covers 2.3 million or so clones, with 80% to 95% appearing a single time and about 0.39% taken by the ten largest. The rearrangement links TRBV7-2 to TRBJ1-2, with D possibly matching TRBD1 (5 bases). The sample consisted of naive CD4+ T cells from PBMCs. As to subset: CD45RA+ positively selected. This TCR derives from a man aged 18 to 30 in good health. Some clones in this sample may be carry-over from other donors' samples. The CDR3 sequence: CASSLGPLDGYTF. The CDR3 DNA is TGTGCCAGCAGCCTGGGACCCTTGGATGGCTACACCTTC.